The 6 T cell receptor beta chains reported below all come from one sample, sequenced in a study of cytomegalovirus exposure and HLA in healthy donors. 13 Jbeta primers and 60 Vbeta primers were used for the PCR. The method was immunoSEQ multiplex PCR; TCRdb's version includes in-frame clones alone and lacks a portion of them. The sample carries 100,000 or so clones, roughly four fifths recorded once. Material for sequencing was PBMCs. The receptors shown here come from a male donor in good health and CMV-seropositive.

This chain links TRBV7-2 with TRBJ2-1, with D tentatively TRBD2 (6 bases). Looked up from germline, CDR1 is SGHTA and CDR2 is FQGNSA. V was trimmed by 10 bases and J by 1 base, leaving 14 bases between them. The CDR3 sequence is 14 residues long. The DNA for the CDR3 is TGTGCCACCAATGGGGGGAGATCCTACAATGAGCAGTTCTTC. The encoded protein is CATNGGRSYNEQFF.

This chain connects TRBV4-3 to TRBJ2-5, with D unclear. Trimming removed 0 bases from V and 5 bases from J, with 4 bases in between. Germline V gene lookup returns CDR1 LGHNA and CDR2 YSLEER. There are 12 residues in the CDR3. In DNA form, the CDR3 reads TGCGCCAGCAGCCAAGACCGGGAGACCCAGTACTTC. It yields the protein CASSQDRETQYF.

Notes on this clone: The sample carries other DNA sequences with the same CDR3. The chain has TRBV7-9 and TRBJ1-5, with D possibly being TRBD1 (5 bases). Deletions cut 5 bases from V and 7 bases from J, with 9 bases between. This CDR3 spans 12 amino acids. Germline V CDR1 and CDR2: SEHNR, FQNEAQ (reference sequence). The CDR3 nucleotides are TGTGCCAGCAGCGACGGGGGGCAGCCCCAGCATTTT. Its translation is CASSDGGQPQHF.

The gene calls are TRBV7-2 and TRBJ1-2; the D is unclear. Germline-derived CDR1 and CDR2 are SGHTA and FQGNSA. The CDR3 consists of 14 residues. The V and J ends lost 1 base and 0 bases respectively, with 6 bases between them. Here the CDR3 DNA reads TGTGCCAGCAGCTTAGATGGAGCTAACTATGGCTACACCTTC. It translates to CASSLDGANYGYTF.

This clone occurred a few times. The chain uses TRBV6-1 and TRBJ2-5; perhaps TRBD2 as D (6 bases). V lost 5 bases and J 7 bases, leaving 17 bases between the germline ends. The CDR3 runs to 14 residues. CDR1 MNHNS and CDR2 SASEGT come from the germline V gene. The CDR3 coding sequence is TGTGCCAGCAGTTTACTAGCTGGTTCGAGGACCCAGTACTTC. It encodes CASSLLAGSRTQYF.

This clone appeared a few times. The chain uses TRBV7-8 and TRBJ2-7, with TRBD2 matching 8 bases. The CDR3 contains 17 residues. V trimming: 2 bases; J trimming: 6 bases; junction bases outside the gene matches: 15. From germline, CDR1 is SGHVS and CDR2 FQNEAQ. CDR3 sequence reads: CASSLSVGPSGWVEQYF. CDR3 bases: TGTGCCAGCAGCTTATCGGTAGGGCCTAGCGGGTGGGTCGAGCAGTACTTC.